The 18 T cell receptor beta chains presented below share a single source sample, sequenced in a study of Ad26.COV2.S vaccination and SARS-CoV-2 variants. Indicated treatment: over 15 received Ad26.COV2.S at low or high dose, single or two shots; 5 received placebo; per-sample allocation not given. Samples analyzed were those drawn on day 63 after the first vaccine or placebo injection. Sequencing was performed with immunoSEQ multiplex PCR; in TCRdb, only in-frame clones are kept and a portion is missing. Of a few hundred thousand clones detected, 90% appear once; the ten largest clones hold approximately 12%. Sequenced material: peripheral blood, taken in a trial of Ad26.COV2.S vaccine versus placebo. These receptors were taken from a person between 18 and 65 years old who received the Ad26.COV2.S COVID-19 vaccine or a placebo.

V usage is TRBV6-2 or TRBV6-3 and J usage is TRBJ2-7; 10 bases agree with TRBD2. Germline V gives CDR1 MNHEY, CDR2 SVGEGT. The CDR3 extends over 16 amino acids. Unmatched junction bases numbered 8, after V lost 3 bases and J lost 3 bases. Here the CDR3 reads CASSYPVAGGRYEQYF. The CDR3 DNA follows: TGTGCCAGCAGTTATCCGGTAGCGGGAGGCCGCTACGAGCAGTACTTC.

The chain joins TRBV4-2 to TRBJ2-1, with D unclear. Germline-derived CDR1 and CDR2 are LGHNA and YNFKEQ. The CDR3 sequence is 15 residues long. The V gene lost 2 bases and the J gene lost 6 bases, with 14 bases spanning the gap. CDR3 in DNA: TGTGCCAGCAGCCAATCTAGGCCCAATCCCAATGAGCAGTTCTTC. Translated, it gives CASSQSRPNPNEQFF.

The CDR3 loop reads CASSSYFSARGGDEKLFF. The CDR3, as DNA: TGTGCCAGCAGCTCCTATTTCAGCGCCCGAGGGGGCGATGAAAAACTGTTTTTT. V gene TRBV5-8 combines with J gene TRBJ1-4; TRBD1 agrees at 7 bases. The CDR3 totals 18 residues. Germline V gene sequence: CDR1 SGHTS, CDR2 YDEGEE. V was clipped by 3 bases and J by 6 bases; unmatched bases: 17.

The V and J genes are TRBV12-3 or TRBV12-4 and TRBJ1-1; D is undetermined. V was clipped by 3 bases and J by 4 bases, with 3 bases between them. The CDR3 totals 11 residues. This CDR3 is CASSFGTEAFF. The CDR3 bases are TGTGCCAGCAGTTTTGGCACTGAAGCTTTCTTT.

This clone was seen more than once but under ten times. The CDR3 loop is CASSAPAHKHIYEQYF. The CDR3 region has the DNA TGTGCCAGCAGTGCGCCAGCCCATAAACACATTTACGAGCAGTACTTC. The V call is TRBV28, the J call TRBJ2-7; no clear D. Germline CDR1 and CDR2: MDHEN and SYDVKM. The CDR3 is 16 residues long. Trimming shortened V by 5 bases and J by 4 bases, and 21 bases separated the two germline ends.

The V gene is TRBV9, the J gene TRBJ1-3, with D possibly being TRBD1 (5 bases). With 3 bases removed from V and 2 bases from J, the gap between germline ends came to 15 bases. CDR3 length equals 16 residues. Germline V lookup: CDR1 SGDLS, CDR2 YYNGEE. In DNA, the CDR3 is TGTGCCAGCAGCGCCCCGCGGGGGAGGACTGGAAACACCATATATTTT. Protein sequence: CASSAPRGRTGNTIYF.

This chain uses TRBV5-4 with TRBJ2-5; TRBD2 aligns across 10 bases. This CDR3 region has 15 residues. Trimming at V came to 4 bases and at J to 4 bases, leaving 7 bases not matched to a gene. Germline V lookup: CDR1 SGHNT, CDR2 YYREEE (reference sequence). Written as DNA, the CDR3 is TGTGCCAGCAGCCCCCCTAGCGGGAGTTTAGAGACCCAGTACTTC. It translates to CASSPPSGSLETQYF.

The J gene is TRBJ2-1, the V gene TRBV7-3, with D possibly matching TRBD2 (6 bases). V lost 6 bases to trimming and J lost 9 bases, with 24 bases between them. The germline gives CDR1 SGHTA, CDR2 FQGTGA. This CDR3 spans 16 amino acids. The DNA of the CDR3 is TGTGCCAGCAGTCCCCTTGGACCCTTGGACGGGGGTGAGCAGTTCTTC. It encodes CASSPLGPLDGGEQFF.

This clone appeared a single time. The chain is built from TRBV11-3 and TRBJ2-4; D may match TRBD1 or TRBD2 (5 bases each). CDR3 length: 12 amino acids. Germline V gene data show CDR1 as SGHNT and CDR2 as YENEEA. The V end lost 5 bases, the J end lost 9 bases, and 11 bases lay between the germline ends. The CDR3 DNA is TGTGCCAGCAGCCCGGGTGGGGGCATTCAGTACTTC. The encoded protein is CASSPGGGIQYF.

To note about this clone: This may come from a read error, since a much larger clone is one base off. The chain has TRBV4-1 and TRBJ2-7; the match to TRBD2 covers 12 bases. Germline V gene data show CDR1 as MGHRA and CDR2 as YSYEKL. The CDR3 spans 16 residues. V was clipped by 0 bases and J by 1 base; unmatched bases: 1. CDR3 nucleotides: TGCGCCAGCAGCCAAGATCTAGCGGGAGGGTCCTACGAGCAGTACTTC. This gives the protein CASSQDLAGGSYEQYF.

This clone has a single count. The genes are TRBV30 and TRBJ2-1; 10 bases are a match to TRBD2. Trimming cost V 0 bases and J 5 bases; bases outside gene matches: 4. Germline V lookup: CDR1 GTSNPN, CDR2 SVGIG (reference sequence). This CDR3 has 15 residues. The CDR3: CAWSVQLAGNNEQFF. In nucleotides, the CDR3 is TGTGCCTGGAGTGTTCAACTAGCGGGAAACAATGAGCAGTTCTTC.

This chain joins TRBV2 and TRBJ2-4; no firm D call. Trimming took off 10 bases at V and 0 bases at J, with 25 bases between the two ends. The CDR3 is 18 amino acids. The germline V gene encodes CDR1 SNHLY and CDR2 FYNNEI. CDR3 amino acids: CATTPPITAPIAKNIQYF. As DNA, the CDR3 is TGTGCCACCACCCCTCCTATAACAGCGCCCATAGCCAAAAACATTCAGTACTTC.

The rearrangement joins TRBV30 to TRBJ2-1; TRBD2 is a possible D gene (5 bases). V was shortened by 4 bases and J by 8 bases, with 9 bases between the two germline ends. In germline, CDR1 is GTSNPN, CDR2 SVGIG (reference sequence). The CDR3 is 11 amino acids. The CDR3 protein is CAWKFGDEQFF. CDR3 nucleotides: TGTGCCTGGAAATTCGGGGATGAGCAGTTCTTC.

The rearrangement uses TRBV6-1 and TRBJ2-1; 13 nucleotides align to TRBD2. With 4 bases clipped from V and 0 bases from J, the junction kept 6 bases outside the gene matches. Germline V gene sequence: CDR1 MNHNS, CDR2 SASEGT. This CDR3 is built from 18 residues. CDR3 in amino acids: CASSGTGLAGPSYNEQFF. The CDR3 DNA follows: TGTGCCAGCAGTGGGACGGGACTAGCGGGACCCTCCTACAATGAGCAGTTCTTC.

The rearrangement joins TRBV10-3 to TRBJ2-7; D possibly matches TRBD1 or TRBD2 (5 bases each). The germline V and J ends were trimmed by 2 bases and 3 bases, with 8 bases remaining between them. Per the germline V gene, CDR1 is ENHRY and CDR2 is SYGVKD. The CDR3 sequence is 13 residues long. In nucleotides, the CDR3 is TGTGCCATCAGTGAGGTTGGGGGCTACGAGCAGTACTTC. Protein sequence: CAISEVGGYEQYF.

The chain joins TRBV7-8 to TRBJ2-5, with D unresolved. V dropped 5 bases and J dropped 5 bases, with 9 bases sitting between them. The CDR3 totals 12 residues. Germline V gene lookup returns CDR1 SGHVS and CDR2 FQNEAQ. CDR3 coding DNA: TGTGCCAGCAGCCAGAGGTGGGAGACCCAGTACTTC. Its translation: CASSQRWETQYF.

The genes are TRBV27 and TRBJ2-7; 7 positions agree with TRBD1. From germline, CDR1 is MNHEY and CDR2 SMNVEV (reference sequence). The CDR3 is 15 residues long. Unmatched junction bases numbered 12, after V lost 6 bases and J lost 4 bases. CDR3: CASRSTGTAAYEQYF. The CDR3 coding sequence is TGTGCCAGCAGGTCCACCGGGACAGCAGCATACGAGCAGTACTTC.

Here the CDR3 DNA reads TGCGCCAGCACTCCCTCCCTTGGGGGGGCCTACAATGAGCAGTTCTTC. It codes for CASTPSLGGAYNEQFF. The chain carries TRBV4-3 and TRBJ2-1, with 7 bases identical to TRBD2. This CDR3 has 16 amino acids. Germline CDR1 is LGHNA and CDR2 is YSLEER. Trimming took 7 bases from V and 2 from J; bases not matched to a gene: 11.